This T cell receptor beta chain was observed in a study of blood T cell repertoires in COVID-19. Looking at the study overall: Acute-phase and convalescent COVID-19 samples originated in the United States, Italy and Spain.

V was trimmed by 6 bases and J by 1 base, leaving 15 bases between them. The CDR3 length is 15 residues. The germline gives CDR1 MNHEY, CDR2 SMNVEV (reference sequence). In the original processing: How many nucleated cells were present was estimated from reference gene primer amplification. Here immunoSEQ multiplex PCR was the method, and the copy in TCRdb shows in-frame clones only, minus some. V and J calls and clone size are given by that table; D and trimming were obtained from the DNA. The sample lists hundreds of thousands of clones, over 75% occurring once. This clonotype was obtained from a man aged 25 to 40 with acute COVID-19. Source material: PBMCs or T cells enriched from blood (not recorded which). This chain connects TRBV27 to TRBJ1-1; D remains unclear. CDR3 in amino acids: CASRTFRVSNTEAFF. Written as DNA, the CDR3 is TGTGCCAGCAGGACCTTTCGGGTTTCGAACACTGAAGCTTTCTTT.